This T cell receptor (beta chain) was recorded in a study of cytomegalovirus exposure and HLA in healthy donors. The study, taken as a whole, reports: Within an earlier analysis, most TCR beta V segments proved productive either about 87% or about 30% of the time. Many donors shared some public TCRs, even though most TCR sequences were rare. Analyzed later, association rates of TCRs varied across HLA loci, with DRB1 most and HLA-C fewest. V- and J-gene trimming of TCR beta was linked (in a later analysis) to a missense DCLRE1C variant.

A word on this clone: Its matching antigen is unknown.

The PCR contained 60 Vbeta and 13 Jbeta primers. The method was immunoSEQ multiplex PCR; TCRdb's version includes in-frame clones alone and lacks a portion of them. Of more than 85,000 clones detected, approximately 14% appear once; the ten largest clones hold roughly 0.89%. The V and J ends lost 9 bases and 2 bases, in that order; junction bases with no gene match: 4. The CDR3 totals 13 residues. Germline lookup yields CDR1 ENHRY and CDR2 SYGVKD. V is TRBV10-3 and J is TRBJ1-3; 7 bases fit TRBD1. Sequenced sample: PBMCs. This receptor was taken from a female donor in good health and CMV-seronegative. CDR3 loop: CAITGTAGNTIYF. The CDR3 DNA reads as TGTGCCATTACCGGGACAGCTGGAAACACCATATATTTT.